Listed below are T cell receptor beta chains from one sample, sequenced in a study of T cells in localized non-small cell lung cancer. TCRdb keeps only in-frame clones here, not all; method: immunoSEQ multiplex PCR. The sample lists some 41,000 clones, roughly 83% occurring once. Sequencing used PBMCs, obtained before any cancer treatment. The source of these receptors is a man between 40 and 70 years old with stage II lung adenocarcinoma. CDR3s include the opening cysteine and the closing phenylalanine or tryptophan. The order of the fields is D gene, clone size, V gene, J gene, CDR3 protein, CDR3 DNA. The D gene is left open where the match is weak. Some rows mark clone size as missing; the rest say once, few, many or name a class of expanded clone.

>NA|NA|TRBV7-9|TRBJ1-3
CASSLSGDPSGNTIYF
TGTGCCAGCAGCTTATCCGGGGACCCCTCTGGAAACACCATATATTTT
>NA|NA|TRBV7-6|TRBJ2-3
CASSLAGGTDTQYF
TGTGCCAGCAGCTTAGCAGGGGGCACAGATACGCAGTATTTT
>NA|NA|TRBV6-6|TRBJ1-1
CASLSQENTEAFF
TGTGCCAGCTTATCTCAGGAGAACACTGAAGCTTTCTTT
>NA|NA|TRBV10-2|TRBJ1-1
CATQLHMNTEAFF
TGCGCCACACAGCTTCACATGAACACTGAAGCTTTCTTT
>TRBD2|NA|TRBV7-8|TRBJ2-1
CASSLRLAQYNEQFF
TGTGCCAGCAGCTTAAGACTAGCGCAATACAATGAGCAGTTCTTC
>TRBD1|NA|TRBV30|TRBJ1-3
CAWSVRQGAGNTIYF
TGTGCCTGGAGTGTACGGCAGGGGGCTGGAAACACCATATATTTT
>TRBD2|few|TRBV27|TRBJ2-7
CASRGGTRNHEQYF
TGTGCCAGCCGAGGGGGGACTAGGAACCACGAGCAGTACTTC
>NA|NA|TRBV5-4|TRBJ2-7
CASSLSNVQALYEQYF
TGTGCCAGCAGCTTGAGTAATGTTCAGGCTTTATACGAGCAGTACTTC
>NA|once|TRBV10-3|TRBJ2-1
CAISEATYNEQFF
TGTGCCATCAGTGAGGCGACCTACAATGAGCAGTTCTTC
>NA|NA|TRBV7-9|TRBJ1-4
CASSQGSTNEKLFF
TGTGCCAGCAGCCAAGGGAGTACTAATGAAAAACTGTTTTTT
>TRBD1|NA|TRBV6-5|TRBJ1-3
CASSIQGASGNTIYF
TGTGCCAGCAGTATACAGGGGGCATCGGGAAACACCATATATTTT
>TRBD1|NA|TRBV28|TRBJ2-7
CASSFTDGTGLPEQYF
TGTGCCAGCAGTTTCACCGACGGGACAGGGCTTCCCGAGCAGTACTTC
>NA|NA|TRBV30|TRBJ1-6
CAWSFTGDSPLHF
TGTGCCTGGAGTTTCACGGGGGATTCACCCCTCCACTTT
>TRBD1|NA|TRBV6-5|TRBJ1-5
CASSGDRGANQPQHF
TGTGCCAGCAGTGGAGACAGGGGCGCAAATCAGCCCCAGCATTTT
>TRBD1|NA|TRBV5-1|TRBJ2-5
CASNFPGQAETQYF
TGCGCCAGCAACTTCCCGGGACAGGCGGAGACCCAGTACTTC
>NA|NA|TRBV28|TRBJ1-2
CASSSRDTNYGYTF
TGTGCCAGCAGTTCCAGGGACACCAACTATGGCTACACCTTC
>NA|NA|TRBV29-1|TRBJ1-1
CSVEDLGRGTEAFF
TGCAGCGTTGAAGATTTGGGCAGGGGCACTGAAGCTTTCTTT
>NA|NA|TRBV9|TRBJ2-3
CASSVDTQYF
TGTGCCAGCAGCGTAGATACGCAGTATTTT
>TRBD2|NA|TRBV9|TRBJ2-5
CASSVGGLAGRETQYF
TGTGCCAGCAGCGTAGGGGGACTAGCGGGGAGGGAGACCCAGTACTTC
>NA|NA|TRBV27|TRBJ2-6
CASTLISSGANVLTF
TGTGCCAGCACCCTCATAAGCTCTGGGGCCAACGTCCTGACTTTC
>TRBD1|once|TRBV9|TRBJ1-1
CASSVDRGTEAFF
TGTGCCAGCAGCGTAGACAGGGGGACTGAAGCTTTCTTT
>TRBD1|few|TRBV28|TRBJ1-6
CASSSYSIDRGNSPLHF
TGTGCCAGCAGTTCGTACTCAATCGACAGGGGAAATTCACCCCTCCACTTT
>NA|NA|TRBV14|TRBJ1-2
CASSSRGSHGYTF
TGTGCCAGCAGCTCCCGGGGGTCCCATGGCTACACCTTC
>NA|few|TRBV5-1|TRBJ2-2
CASSTWTDNTGELFF
TGCGCCAGCAGCACCTGGACGGATAACACCGGGGAGCTGTTTTTT
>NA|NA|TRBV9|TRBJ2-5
CASSPQLHQETQYF
TGTGCCAGCAGCCCCCAGTTGCACCAAGAGACCCAGTACTTC
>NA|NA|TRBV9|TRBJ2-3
CASSVAIGADTQYF
TGTGCCAGCAGCGTAGCAATAGGGGCAGATACGCAGTATTTT
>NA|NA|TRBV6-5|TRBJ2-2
CASSWGSLTGELFF
TGTGCCAGCAGTTGGGGCAGCCTCACCGGGGAGCTGTTTTTT
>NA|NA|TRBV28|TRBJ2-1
CASSIYDNEQFF
TGTGCCAGCAGTATCTACGACAATGAGCAGTTCTTC
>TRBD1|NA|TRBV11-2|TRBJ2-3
CASTVRTGNSYF
TGTGCCAGCACCGTTAGGACAGGGAATTCGTATTTT
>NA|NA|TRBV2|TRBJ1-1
CASTPTGKAFF
TGTGCCAGCACTCCTACAGGGAAAGCTTTCTTT
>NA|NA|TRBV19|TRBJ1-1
CASSIDPDTLSEAFF
TGTGCCAGTAGTATAGATCCGGACACTCTCTCTGAAGCTTTCTTT
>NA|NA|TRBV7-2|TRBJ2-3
CASSLAGGRNTQYF
TGTGCCAGCAGCTTAGCGGGGGGTAGAAATACGCAGTATTTT
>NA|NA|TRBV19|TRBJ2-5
CASSIAQPQETQYF
TGTGCCAGTAGTATCGCCCAACCCCAAGAGACCCAGTACTTC
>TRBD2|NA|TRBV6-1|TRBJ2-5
CATKAGTSGKETQYF
TGTGCCACCAAAGCTGGCACTAGCGGGAAAGAGACCCAGTACTTC
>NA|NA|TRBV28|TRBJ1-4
CASSPVSNEKLFF
TGTGCCAGCAGCCCCGTCTCTAATGAAAAACTGTTTTTT
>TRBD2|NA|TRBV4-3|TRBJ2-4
CASSFISGPGENIQYF
TGCGCCAGCAGCTTTATTAGCGGGCCCGGTGAAAACATTCAGTACTTC
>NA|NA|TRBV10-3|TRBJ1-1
CAISVETGDRTEAFF
TGTGCCATCAGTGTCGAGACAGGAGATCGCACTGAAGCTTTCTTT
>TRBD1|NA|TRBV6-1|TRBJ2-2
CASSGTENTGELFF
TGTGCCAGCAGCGGGACAGAGAACACCGGGGAGCTGTTTTTT
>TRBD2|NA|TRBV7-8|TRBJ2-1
CASSRGRNDEQFF
TGTGCCAGCAGCCGCGGGAGAAACGATGAGCAGTTCTTC
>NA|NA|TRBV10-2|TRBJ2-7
CASSESHPGTFMGGSYEQYF
TGCGCCAGCAGTGAGTCGCACCCGGGAACGTTTATGGGGGGTTCCTACGAGCAGTACTTC
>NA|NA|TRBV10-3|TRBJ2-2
CAISDRGTGELFF
TGTGCCATCAGTGATAGGGGTACCGGGGAGCTGTTTTTT
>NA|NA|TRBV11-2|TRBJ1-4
CASRGSKTRLGKLFF
TGTGCCAGCAGGGGATCCAAAACTCGATTGGGAAAACTGTTTTTT
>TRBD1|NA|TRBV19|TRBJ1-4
CASSKQGANEKLFF
TGTGCCAGTAGTAAGCAGGGGGCTAATGAAAAACTGTTTTTT
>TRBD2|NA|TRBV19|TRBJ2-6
CASSGGTFKASGANVLTF
TGTGCCAGTAGCGGGGGGACTTTTAAGGCCTCTGGGGCCAACGTCCTGACTTTC
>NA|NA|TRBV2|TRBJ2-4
CASILMRERVQNIQYF
TGTGCCAGCATCCTCATGCGCGAAAGGGTCCAAAACATTCAGTACTTC
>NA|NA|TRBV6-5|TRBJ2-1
CASMEGGSDEQFF
TGTGCCAGCATGGAGGGAGGATCTGATGAGCAGTTCTTC
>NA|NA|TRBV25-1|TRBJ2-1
CASSESWGNEQFF
TGTGCCAGCAGTGAATCCTGGGGCAATGAGCAGTTCTTC
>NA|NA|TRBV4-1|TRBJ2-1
CASSQDHFAGRFDEQFF
TGCGCCAGCAGCCAAGATCATTTTGCGGGTAGGTTCGATGAGCAGTTCTTC
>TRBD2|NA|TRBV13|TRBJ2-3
CASSLGTSGTTDTQYF
TGTGCCAGCAGCTTAGGGACTAGCGGGACAACAGATACGCAGTATTTT
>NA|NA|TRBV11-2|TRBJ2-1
CASSLGRSNEQFF
TGTGCCAGCAGCTTAGGGCGGAGCAATGAGCAGTTCTTC
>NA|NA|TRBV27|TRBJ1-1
CASSSRGIGTTEAFF
TGTGCCAGCAGTTCCCGGGGGATTGGGACGACTGAAGCTTTCTTT
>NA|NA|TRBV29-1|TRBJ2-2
CSVASPGLNTGELFF
TGCAGCGTTGCATCCCCGGGACTCAACACCGGGGAGCTGTTTTTT
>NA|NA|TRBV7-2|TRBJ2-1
CASSLTGHEQFF
TGTGCCAGCAGCTTAACAGGGCACGAGCAGTTCTTC
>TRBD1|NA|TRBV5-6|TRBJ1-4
CASSPGGTGSEKLFF
TGTGCCAGCAGCCCCGGGGGGACAGGGAGTGAAAAACTGTTTTTT
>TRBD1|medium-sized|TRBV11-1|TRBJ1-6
CASSPGQGGSSYNSPLHF
TGTGCCAGCAGCCCCGGACAGGGTGGGAGCTCCTATAATTCACCCCTCCACTTT
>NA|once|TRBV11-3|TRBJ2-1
CASSLGVGLSYNEQFF
TGTGCCAGCAGCTTAGGAGTAGGGCTCTCCTACAATGAGCAGTTCTTC
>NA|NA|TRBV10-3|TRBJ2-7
CATSDFYEQYF
TGTGCCACCAGTGATTTCTACGAGCAGTACTTC